What follows is one TCR beta chain and its context. This entry is derived from a study of blood T cell repertoires in COVID-19. Authors' data handling: Estimates of nucleated cell counts were drawn from the amplification of reference gene primers. The data were produced by immunoSEQ multiplex PCR, yet TCRdb's version contains in-frame clones alone and is incomplete. V and J calls and clone size follow that table, whereas D and trimming were derived from the DNA. Found here are roughly 180,000 clones, roughly 87% of them singletons; the top ten hold approximately 2%. V trimming: 1 base; J trimming: 7 bases; junction bases outside the gene matches: 5. The CDR3 loop spans 14 amino acids. Per the germline V gene, CDR1 is LNHDA and CDR2 is SQIVND (reference sequence).

Material for sequencing was PBMCs or T cells enriched from blood (not recorded which). The receptor comes from a woman younger than 45 who had recovered from COVID-19. The chain couples TRBV19 to TRBJ2-3, with TRBD2 identical over 7 bases. The CDR3 sequence: CASSIVASGHTQYF. CDR3 DNA sequence: TGTGCCAGTAGTATAGTGGCTAGCGGCCATACGCAGTATTTT.